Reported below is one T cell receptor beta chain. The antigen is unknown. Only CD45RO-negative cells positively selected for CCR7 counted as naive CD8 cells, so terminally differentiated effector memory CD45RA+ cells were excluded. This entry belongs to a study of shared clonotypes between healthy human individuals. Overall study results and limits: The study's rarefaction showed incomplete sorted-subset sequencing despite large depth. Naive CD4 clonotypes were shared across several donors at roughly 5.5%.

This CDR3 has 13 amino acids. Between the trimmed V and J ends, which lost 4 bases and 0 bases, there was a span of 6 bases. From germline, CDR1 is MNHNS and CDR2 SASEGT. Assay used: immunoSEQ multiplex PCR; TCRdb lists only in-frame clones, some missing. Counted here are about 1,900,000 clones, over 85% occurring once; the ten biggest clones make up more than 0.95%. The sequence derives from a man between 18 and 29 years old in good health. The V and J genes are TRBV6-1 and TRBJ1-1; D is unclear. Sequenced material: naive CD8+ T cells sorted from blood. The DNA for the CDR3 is TGTGCCAGCAGTGGCGTGTTGAACACTGAAGCTTTCTTT. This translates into CASSGVLNTEAFF.